The clone carrying this TCR beta chain was detected ten times or more. This sample was included in a study of shared clonotypes between healthy human individuals. The table came from immunoSEQ multiplex PCR; TCRdb's copy has only in-frame clones and leaves some out. Altogether under 850,000 clones are present, 55% to 75% being singletons, with the ten largest covering around 1.8%. Sequencing was carried out using memory CD4+ T cells sorted from blood. This sample's subset: CD45RA-negative fraction. The receptor comes from a young woman in good health.

CDR3 in amino acids: CASSPGPSDSGANVLTF. The CDR3 DNA follows: TGTGCCAGCAGTCCGGGACCGTCCGACTCTGGGGCCAACGTCCTGACTTTC. The chain joins TRBV27 to TRBJ2-6; D may match TRBD1 or TRBD2 (5 bases each). From germline, CDR1 is MNHEY and CDR2 SMNVEV (reference sequence). The CDR3 consists of 17 residues. Trimming cost V 5 bases and J 0 bases, with 14 bases left between them.